This T cell receptor (beta chain) was observed in a study of blood T cell repertoires in COVID-19. Trimming took 4 bases from V and 4 from J; bases not matched to a gene: 5. The CDR3 totals 15 residues. In germline, CDR1 is LGHDT, CDR2 YNNKEL (reference sequence). Produced via immunoSEQ multiplex PCR; TCRdb's table is partial and in-frame only. This repertoire shows some 250,000 clones, roughly 80% found once; its top ten account for 3.4%. The V gene is TRBV3-1 (or the pseudogene TRBV3-2), the J gene TRBJ2-1; 9 bases map to TRBD2. The specimen sequenced was peripheral blood. This sequence was found in a woman younger than 35 with acute or convalescent COVID-19. In DNA form, the CDR3 reads TGTGCCAGCAGCCTCAGGCTAGCGGGATACAATGAGCAGTTCTTC. Translating gives CASSLRLAGYNEQFF.